Each of the 27 T cell receptor beta chains below was sequenced from the same sample in a study of T-cell reconstitution after alpha-beta-depleted transplantation in children. Preparing the TCRbeta library involved the use of unique molecular identifiers. TCRdb itself ran the PCR reads through MiXCR, one entry per CDR3 protein. The table includes hundreds of thousands of distinct CDR3 sequences, roughly 13% detected once. This specimen consisted of PBMCs, obtained before TCRalphabeta/CD19-depleted stem cell transplant. The source of these receptors is a girl aged 2 to 9 with congenital amegakaryocytic thrombocytopenia, due to receive a stem cell transplant.

The chain has TRBV18 and TRBJ1-1; D remains unclear. This CDR3 is 15 amino acids long. V lost 2 bases and J 2 bases, leaving 12 bases between the germline ends. The V gene's germline CDR1 is KGHSH and CDR2 LQKENI. The CDR3 is CASSPGSGYNTEAFF. The CDR3 DNA follows: TGTGCCAGCTCACCAGGGAGCGGCTATAACACTGAAGCTTTCTTT.

This clonotype has a count of ten or more. The V call is TRBV20-1, the J call TRBJ1-5; D possibly corresponds to TRBD1 (6 bases). V lost 5 bases, J lost 4 bases, and 9 bases lay in between. Germline values: CDR1 DFQATT, CDR2 SNEGSKA (reference sequence). The CDR3 runs to 12 residues. The CDR3 loop reads CSAATGNQPQHF. In DNA form, the CDR3 reads TGCAGTGCTGCCACAGGGAATCAGCCCCAGCATTTT.

This clonotype was observed at least ten times. V and J are TRBV20-1 and TRBJ2-2; D is undetermined. The CDR3 covers 15 residues. Germline V gene lookup returns CDR1 DFQATT and CDR2 SNEGSKA (reference sequence). V was clipped by 0 bases and J by 5 bases, with 13 bases between them. CDR3 nucleotides: TGCAGTGCTAGAGATTGGAAGGTTACTACCGGGGAGCTGTTTTTT. Translation gives CSARDWKVTTGELFF.

This clonotype was recorded many times. This chain joins TRBV5-1 and TRBJ2-5, with no clear D. Deletions cut 0 bases from V and 5 bases from J, with 8 bases between. Germline CDR1 and CDR2: SGHRS and YFSETQ. This CDR3 spans 13 amino acids. The chain's CDR3 is CASSLGSWETQYF. In DNA form, the CDR3 reads TGCGCCAGCAGCTTGGGGTCGTGGGAGACCCAGTACTTC.

Details on this clonotype: A junction boundary mismatches the germline segment, possibly from a read error. The V call is TRBV28, the J call TRBJ2-5; D might be TRBD1 (6 bases). Per germline, CDR1 MDHEN and CDR2 SYDVKM. The CDR3 extends over 12 amino acids. The CDR3 protein is CANSFQGETQYF. The CDR3 nucleotides are TGTGCCAACAGTTTTCAGGGGGAGACCCAGTACTTC.

This clonotype has a handful of counts. Written as DNA, the CDR3 is TGTGCCAGCAGTTTCCGTGACCCCTACGAGCAGTACTTC. Translating it yields CASSFRDPYEQYF. The rearrangement links TRBV12-3 or TRBV12-4 to TRBJ2-7; no clear D gene. V dropped 3 bases and J dropped 2 bases, with 8 bases sitting between them. CDR3 size: 13 residues.

The table lists this clonotype with many counts. V is TRBV24-1 and J is TRBJ1-5; weak D call: TRBD1 (6 bases). The CDR3 consists of 12 residues. Germline assignment: CDR1 KGHDR and CDR2 SFDVKD. The V end was cut by 6 bases, the J end by 6 bases, with 8 bases between. In DNA form, the CDR3 reads TGTGCCACCAGTCGGGGGCTTCAGCCCCAGCATTTT. Amino acid sequence: CATSRGLQPQHF.

The chain is built from TRBV19 and TRBJ2-3; D is ambiguous. V lost 9 bases, J lost 4 bases, and 14 bases lay in between. The CDR3 runs 13 residues. Germline values: CDR1 LNHDA, CDR2 SQIVND (reference sequence). The CDR3 DNA reads TGTGCCAGCAATCCGGGTAGGGCAGATACGCAGTATTTT. This translates into CASNPGRADTQYF.

This clonotype appeared many times. The rearrangement joins TRBV5-6 to TRBJ2-1, with 9 bases that match TRBD2. The CDR3 covers 16 residues. V shed 4 bases and J 8 bases; nucleotides not matched to a gene: 13. CDR1 and CDR2 from the germline V gene are SGHDT and YYEEEE. CDR3 region: CASSLGSGRTKDEQFF. The CDR3 DNA reads TGTGCCAGCAGCCTAGGGAGCGGGAGGACAAAGGATGAGCAGTTCTTC.

This clonotype was found a few times. The J gene is TRBJ2-2, the V gene TRBV6-1; 7 bases fit TRBD1. Germline CDR1 reads MNHNS; CDR2 reads SASEGT. V dropped 6 bases and J dropped 0; count of bases not matched to a gene: 4. The CDR3 consists of 15 residues. The CDR3: CASRGTAPNTGELFF. The CDR3, as DNA: TGTGCCAGCAGGGGGACAGCCCCGAACACCGGGGAGCTGTTTTTT.

This clonotype was detected ten times or more. The chain is built from TRBV4-2 and TRBJ2-3; TRBD1 or TRBD2 may be the D gene (5 bases each). The CDR3 extends over 16 amino acids. Germline lookup yields CDR1 LGHNA and CDR2 YNFKEQ. The V end was cut by 1 base, the J end by 2 bases, with 13 bases between. CDR3 sequence reads: CASSQGDDRDTDTQYF. CDR3 DNA: TGTGCCAGCAGCCAAGGGGACGACCGGGACACAGATACGCAGTATTTT.

A few counts support this clonotype. This chain uses TRBV7-9 with TRBJ1-5; 9 bases line up with TRBD1. This CDR3 contains 16 residues. Germline assignment: CDR1 SEHNR and CDR2 FQNEAQ (reference sequence). After removal of 5 bases from V and 5 bases from J, the junction contained 10 bases not matched to a gene. CDR3: CASSRGTGLRDQPQHF. The CDR3 DNA reads as TGTGCCAGCAGCCGCGGGACAGGGTTGCGTGATCAGCCCCAGCATTTT. The full variable domain, with the rest looked up from reference TRBV7-9 and TRBJ1-5, is DTGVSQNPRHKITKRGQNVTFRCDPISEHNRLYWYRQTLGQGPEFLTYFQNEAQLEKSRLLSDRFSAERPKGSFSTLEIQRTEQGDSAMYLCASSRGTGLRDQPQHFGDGTRLSIL.

This clonotype turned up a few times. The genes are TRBV5-1 and TRBJ2-2, with 8 positions matching TRBD2. Germline CDR1 reads SGHRS; CDR2 reads YFSETQ. The CDR3 length is 15 residues. With V trimmed by 4 bases and J by 5 bases, 7 bases remained unmatched. The CDR3 nucleotides read TGCGCCAGCAGCCCTCGGGCTAGCGGGACCGGGGAGCTGTTTTTT. It translates to CASSPRASGTGELFF. The whole variable domain, remainder taken from reference TRBV5-1 and TRBJ2-2, is KAGVTQTPRYLIKTRGQQVTLSCSPISGHRSVSWYQQTPGQGLQFLFEYFSETQRNKGNFPGRFSGRQFSNSRSEMNVSTLELGDSALYLCASSPRASGTGELFFGEGSRLTVL.

This clonotype was found a few times. J is TRBJ2-5 and V is TRBV6-1, with D possibly TRBD1 on 6 matching bases. V dropped 4 bases and J dropped 3 bases, with 12 bases sitting between them. This CDR3 contains 14 residues. The germline CDR1 and CDR2 sequences are MNHNS and SASEGT. As DNA, the CDR3 is TGTGCCAGCAGTGCGACCGGGACAAAAGAGACCCAGTACTTC. Amino acids: CASSATGTKETQYF.

This clonotype appeared many times. The chain links TRBV20-1 to TRBJ2-1, with TRBD2 matching over 7 bases. The CDR3 consists of 11 residues. Germline loops: CDR1 DFQATT, CDR2 SNEGSKA (reference sequence). CDR3 nucleotide sequence: TGCAGAATATCTAGCGGCAATGAGCAGTTCTTC. Its protein is CRISSGNEQFF.

This clonotype was seen more than once but under ten times. The chain combines TRBV5-1 with TRBJ2-3; a weak D match, TRBD1 (7 bases). V lost 2 bases, J lost 1 base, and 11 bases lay in between. CDR3 length equals 15 residues. Looked up from germline, CDR1 is SGHRS and CDR2 is YFSETQ. This CDR3 reads CASSFSGGRTDTQYF. For the CDR3, the DNA is TGCGCCAGCAGCTTCTCAGGGGGGCGCACAGATACGCAGTATTTT. Variable domain in full (rest from reference TRBV5-1 and TRBJ2-3): KAGVTQTPRYLIKTRGQQVTLSCSPISGHRSVSWYQQTPGQGLQFLFEYFSETQRNKGNFPGRFSGRQFSNSRSEMNVSTLELGDSALYLCASSFSGGRTDTQYFGPGTRLTVL.

Ten or more counts support this clonotype. The V and J genes are TRBV7-9 and TRBJ1-2, with D uncertain. Trimming cost V 2 bases and J 6 bases, with 4 bases left between them. The germline V gene has CDR1 SEHNR and CDR2 FQNEAQ (reference sequence). The CDR3 extends over 11 amino acids. For the CDR3, the DNA is TGTGCCAGCAGCTTAAACCATGGCTACACCTTC. It is translated as CASSLNHGYTF.

This clonotype was seen at least ten times. The V call is TRBV15, the J call TRBJ2-7; D remains unclear. Germline V gives CDR1 LNHNV, CDR2 YYDKDF (reference sequence). The V end was cut by 0 bases, the J end by 6 bases, with 12 bases between. CDR3 length: 14 amino acids. CDR3 protein: CATSRDKFHLEQYF. The CDR3 DNA is TGTGCCACCAGCAGAGATAAATTTCACCTCGAGCAGTACTTC.

The sample holds many counts of this clonotype. The chain recombines TRBV9 with TRBJ2-5, with TRBD2 as a possible D gene (5 bases). The CDR3 loop spans 14 amino acids. V was trimmed by 3 bases and J by 2 bases, leaving 11 bases between them. Germline V CDR1 and CDR2: SGDLS, YYNGEE. DNA of the CDR3: TGTGCCAGCAGCGAACTAGGCCGACAAGAGACCCAGTACTTC. This translates into CASSELGRQETQYF. Supplemented by reference TRBV9 and TRBJ2-5, the full variable domain reads DSGVTQTPKHLITATGQRVTLRCSPRSGDLSVYWYQQSLDQGLQFLIQYYNGEERAKGNILERFSAQQFPDLHSELNLSSLELGDSALYFCASSELGRQETQYFGPGTRLLVL.

This clonotype occurred many times. The V and J genes are TRBV12-3 or TRBV12-4 and TRBJ2-4; TRBD1 matches at 7 bases. J lost 6 bases, V lost 7 bases, and 9 bases had no gene match. The CDR3 extends over 14 amino acids. The CDR3 spells CASTSDREGNIQYF. Here the CDR3 DNA reads TGTGCCAGCACCTCCGACAGGGAAGGAAACATTCAGTACTTC.

There are many counts of this clonotype. The chain combines TRBV20-1 with TRBJ2-6, with 8 bases aligning to TRBD2. After removal of 2 bases from V and 0 bases from J, the junction contained 6 bases not matched to a gene. CDR1 DFQATT and CDR2 SNEGSKA come from the germline V gene (reference sequence). The CDR3 runs to 17 residues. The CDR3 DNA is TGCAGTGCTAGAATTCGGGAGGGCCTCTCTGGGGCCAACGTCCTGACTTTC. Amino acids: CSARIREGLSGANVLTF.

This clonotype was observed many times. The V and J genes are TRBV5-1 and TRBJ2-3; 13 bases are shared with TRBD2. In germline, CDR1 is SGHRS, CDR2 YFSETQ. Germline trimming cut 4 bases from V and 4 bases from J; bases unmatched to any gene: 9. CDR3 length: 17 residues. The CDR3, as DNA: TGCGCCAGCAGCCTATGGACTAGCGGGAGCAGTGCAGATACGCAGTATTTT. This encodes CASSLWTSGSSADTQYF.

This clonotype came up many times. The chain employs TRBV7-2 and TRBJ2-3, with unresolved D. With 2 bases removed from V and 5 bases from J, the gap between germline ends came to 8 bases. CDR1 and CDR2 (germline): SGHTA, FQGNSA. CDR3 size: 13 residues. DNA for the CDR3: TGTGCCAGCAGCTTACCCGGCCAAGATACGCAGTATTTT. Its translation: CASSLPGQDTQYF. The whole variable domain, remainder taken from reference TRBV7-2 and TRBJ2-3, is GAGVSQSPSNKVTEKGKDVELRCDPISGHTALYWYRQSLGQGLEFLIYFQGNSAPDKSGLPSDRFSAERTGGSVSTLTIQRTQQEDSAVYLCASSLPGQDTQYFGPGTRLTVL.

The chain links TRBV12-3 or TRBV12-4 to TRBJ2-5; TRBD2 agrees at 11 bases. CDR3 length: 17 amino acids. V lost 6 bases to trimming and J lost 5 bases; unmatched junction nucleotides: 14. The CDR3 sequence: CASSPILLAGGRETQYF. The CDR3 DNA follows: TGTGCCAGCAGCCCCATACTTCTAGCGGGAGGACGGGAGACCCAGTACTTC.

The chain joins TRBV5-1 to TRBJ2-7; 7 bases match TRBD1. Germline CDR1 reads SGHRS; CDR2 reads YFSETQ. The CDR3 is made up of 14 amino acids. The ends lost 6 bases at V and 2 bases at J; junction bases unmatched: 8. The CDR3 nucleotides read TGCGCCAGCAAACTCAGGGACAGCGCCTACGAGCAGTACTTC. Translation gives CASKLRDSAYEQYF.

About this clonotype: This may come from a read error, since a much larger clone is one base off. This chain connects TRBV4-1 to TRBJ2-1; no definite D call. Germline values: CDR1 MGHRA, CDR2 YSYEKL. CDR3 length: 13 amino acids. The CDR3 region has the DNA TGCGCCAGCAGCCAAGACCTCCTCAATGGGCAGTTCTTC. Translating it yields CASSQDLLNGQFF.

This clonotype has at least ten counts. The genes are TRBV5-1 and TRBJ2-1; D possibly corresponds to TRBD2 (6 bases). The CDR3 spans 14 residues. Germline CDR1 SGHRS, CDR2 YFSETQ. Trimming left V 3 bases short and J 6 bases short, with 13 bases between. In DNA, the CDR3 is TGCGCCAGCAGCTCGGGACTTGCCTTCAATGAGCAGTTCTTC. Translating gives CASSSGLAFNEQFF.